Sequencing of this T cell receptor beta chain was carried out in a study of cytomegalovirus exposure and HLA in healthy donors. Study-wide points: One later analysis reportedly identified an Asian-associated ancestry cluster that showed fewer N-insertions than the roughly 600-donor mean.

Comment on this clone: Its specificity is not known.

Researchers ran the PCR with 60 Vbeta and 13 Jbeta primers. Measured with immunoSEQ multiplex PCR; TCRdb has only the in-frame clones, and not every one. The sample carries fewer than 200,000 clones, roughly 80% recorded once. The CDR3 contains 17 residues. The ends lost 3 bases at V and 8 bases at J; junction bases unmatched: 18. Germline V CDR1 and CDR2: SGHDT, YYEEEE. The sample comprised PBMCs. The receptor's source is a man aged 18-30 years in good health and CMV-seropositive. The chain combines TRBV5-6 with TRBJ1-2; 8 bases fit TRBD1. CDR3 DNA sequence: TGTGCCAGCAGCTGGAGGGGAGTGGGCAGGGGGCTCGAGGGCTACACCTTC. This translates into CASSWRGVGRGLEGYTF.